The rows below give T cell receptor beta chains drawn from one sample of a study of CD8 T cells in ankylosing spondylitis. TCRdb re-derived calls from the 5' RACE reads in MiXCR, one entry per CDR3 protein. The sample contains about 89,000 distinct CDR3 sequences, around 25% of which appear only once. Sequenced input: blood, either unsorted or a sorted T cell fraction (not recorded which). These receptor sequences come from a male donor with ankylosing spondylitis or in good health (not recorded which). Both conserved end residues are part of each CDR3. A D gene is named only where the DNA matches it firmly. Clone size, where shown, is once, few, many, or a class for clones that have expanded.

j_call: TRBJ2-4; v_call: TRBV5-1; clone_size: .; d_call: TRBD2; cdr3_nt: TGCGCCAGCAGCTTGGCCACGGGAGGCAAAAACATTCAGTACTTC; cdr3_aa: CASSLATGGKNIQYF
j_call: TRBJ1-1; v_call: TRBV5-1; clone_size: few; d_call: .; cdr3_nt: TGCGCCAGCAGCTTGGGACACCTGAGAAACACTGAAGCTTTCTTT; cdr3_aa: CASSLGHLRNTEAFF
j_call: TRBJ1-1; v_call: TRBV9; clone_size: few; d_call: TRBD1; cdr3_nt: TGTGCCAGCAGCTTCGCCGGGACAGGGTCCACTGAAGCTTTCTTT; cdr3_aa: CASSFAGTGSTEAFF
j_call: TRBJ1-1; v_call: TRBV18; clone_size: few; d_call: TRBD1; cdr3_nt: TGTGCCAGCTCACCTTCAACCGGCACAGGGGGCAGTTATGCTTTCTTT; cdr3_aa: CASSPSTGTGGSYAFF
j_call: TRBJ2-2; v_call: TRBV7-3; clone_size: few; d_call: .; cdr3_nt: TGTGCCAGCAGCTCCCGGAACACCGGGGAGCTGTTTTTT; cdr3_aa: CASSSRNTGELFF
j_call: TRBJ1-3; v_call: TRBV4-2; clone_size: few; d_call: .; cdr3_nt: TGTGCCAGCAGCCCACTCCAGGGAACGGAAAACACCATATATTTT; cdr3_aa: CASSPLQGTENTIYF
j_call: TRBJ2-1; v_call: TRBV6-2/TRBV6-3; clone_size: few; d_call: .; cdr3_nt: TGTGCCAGCAGTACCGGACAGCCGAGTCTCTTAATTAATGAGCAGTTCTTC; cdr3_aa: CASSTGQPSLLINEQFF
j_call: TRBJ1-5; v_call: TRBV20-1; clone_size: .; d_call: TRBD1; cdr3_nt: TGCAGTGCTAGGGCCAGGACAGGGGGAAGTCAGCCCCAGCATTTT; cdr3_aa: CSARARTGGSQPQHF
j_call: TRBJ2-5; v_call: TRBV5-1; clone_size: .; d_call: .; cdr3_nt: TGCGCCAGCAGCTTGTGGGGGTCCCCAGAGACCCAGTACTTC; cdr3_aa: CASSLWGSPETQYF
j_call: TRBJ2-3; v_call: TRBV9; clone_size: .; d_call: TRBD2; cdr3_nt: TGTGCCAGCAGCCGGGCGCGGGCTAGCGGGAGAAATACGCAGTATTTT; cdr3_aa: CASSRARASGRNTQYF
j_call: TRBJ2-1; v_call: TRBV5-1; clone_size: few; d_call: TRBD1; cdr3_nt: TGCGCCAGCAGCTTCCGGGACAGTACCTACAATGAGCAGTTCTTC; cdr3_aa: CASSFRDSTYNEQFF
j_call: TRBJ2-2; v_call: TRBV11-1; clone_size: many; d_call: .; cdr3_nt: TGTGCCAGCAGCTTTTTCTCCATGTCGGGACGAGCAAACACCGGGGAGCTGTTTTTT; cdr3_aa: CASSFFSMSGRANTGELFF
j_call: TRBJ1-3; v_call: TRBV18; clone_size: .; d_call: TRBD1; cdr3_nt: TGTGCCAGCTCACCACCCCAGGGGGCTCAGAACACCATATATTTT; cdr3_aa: CASSPPQGAQNTIYF
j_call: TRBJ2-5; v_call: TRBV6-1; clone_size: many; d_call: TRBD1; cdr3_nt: TGTGCCAGCAGTGGGGACAGCAATTTGAAGACCCAGTACTTC; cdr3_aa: CASSGDSNLKTQYF
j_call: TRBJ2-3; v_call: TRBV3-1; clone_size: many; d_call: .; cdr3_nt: TGTGCCAGCAGCCAAGGCCCACCGGGGCACACAGATACGCAGTATTTT; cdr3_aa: CASSQGPPGHTDTQYF
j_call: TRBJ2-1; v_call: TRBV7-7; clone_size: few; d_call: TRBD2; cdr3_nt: TGTGCCAGCAGCCCGGGACTAGCGGGCAATGAGCAGTTCTTC; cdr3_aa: CASSPGLAGNEQFF
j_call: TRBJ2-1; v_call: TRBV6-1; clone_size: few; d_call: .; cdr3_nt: TGTGCCAGCTCCTCCTTTGGGGTTAAGGGGAACAATGAGCAGTTCTTC; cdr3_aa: CASSSFGVKGNNEQFF
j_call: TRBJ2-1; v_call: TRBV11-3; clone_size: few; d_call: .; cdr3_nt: TGTGCCAGCAGCTCCCCATACAATGAGCAGTTCTTC; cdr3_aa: CASSSPYNEQFF
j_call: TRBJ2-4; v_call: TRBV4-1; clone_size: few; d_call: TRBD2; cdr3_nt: TGCGCCAGCAGCCCGACCTCGCGACTAGCAGTTGGACACATTCAGTACTTC; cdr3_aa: CASSPTSRLAVGHIQYF
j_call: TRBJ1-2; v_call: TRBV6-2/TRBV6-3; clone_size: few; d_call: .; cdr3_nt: TGTGCCAGCAGAGTCCCAGGTGGCGCCTATGGCTACACCTTC; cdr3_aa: CASRVPGGAYGYTF
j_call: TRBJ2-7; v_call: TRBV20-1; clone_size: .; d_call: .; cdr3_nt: TGCAGTGCTTCCAAGGGGGGTACCTACGAGCAGTACTTC; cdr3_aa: CSASKGGTYEQYF
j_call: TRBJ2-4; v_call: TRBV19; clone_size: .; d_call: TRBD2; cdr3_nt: TGTGCCAGTAGTGTACCGGGACTAGCGGTAGCCAAAAACATTCAGTACTTC; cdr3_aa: CASSVPGLAVAKNIQYF
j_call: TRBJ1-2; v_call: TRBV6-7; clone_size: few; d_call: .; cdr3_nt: TGTGCCAGCAGACCCACTCCCAGGGGCTATGGCTACACCTTC; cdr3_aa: CASRPTPRGYGYTF
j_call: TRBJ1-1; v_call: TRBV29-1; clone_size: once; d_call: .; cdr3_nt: TGCAGCGTTGTTCGCGTCATGAACACTGAAGCTTTCTTT; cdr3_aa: CSVVRVMNTEAFF
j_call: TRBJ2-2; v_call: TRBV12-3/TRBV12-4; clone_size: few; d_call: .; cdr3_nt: TGTGCCAGCAGTTCCCAGAACACCGGGGAGCTGTTTTTT; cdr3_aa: CASSSQNTGELFF
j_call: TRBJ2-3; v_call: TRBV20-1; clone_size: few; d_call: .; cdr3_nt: TGCAGTGCTAGATGGCTTCGGGCAGATACGCAGTATTTT; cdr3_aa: CSARWLRADTQYF
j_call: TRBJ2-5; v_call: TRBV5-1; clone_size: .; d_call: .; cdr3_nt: TGCGCCAGCAGCTTTGAGGGGAGAGGAGAGACCCAGTACTTC; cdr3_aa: CASSFEGRGETQYF
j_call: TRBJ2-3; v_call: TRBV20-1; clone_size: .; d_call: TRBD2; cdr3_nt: TGCAGTGCTAGATCCTTAGCGGGAAACCCAGATACGCAGTATTTT; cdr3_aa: CSARSLAGNPDTQYF
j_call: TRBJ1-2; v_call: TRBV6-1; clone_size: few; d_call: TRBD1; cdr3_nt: TGTGCCAGCACGGACAGGCGAAGAGCTAACTATGGCTACACCTTC; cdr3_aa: CASTDRRRANYGYTF
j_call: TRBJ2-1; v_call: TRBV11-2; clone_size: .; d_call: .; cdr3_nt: TGTGCCAGCAGCCTCCGACTTCGGGACCGTGGGGGAATCTCCTACAATGAGCAGTTCTTC; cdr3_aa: CASSLRLRDRGGISYNEQFF
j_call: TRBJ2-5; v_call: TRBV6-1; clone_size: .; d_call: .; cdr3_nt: TGTGCCAGCAGTGAGGATACGGGGGAGACCCAGTACTTC; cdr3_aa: CASSEDTGETQYF
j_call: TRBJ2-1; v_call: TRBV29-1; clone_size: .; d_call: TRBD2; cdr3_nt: TGCAGCGACCATCCGGGACTAGCGGGAGGCGAGCAGTTCTTC; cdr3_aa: CSDHPGLAGGEQFF
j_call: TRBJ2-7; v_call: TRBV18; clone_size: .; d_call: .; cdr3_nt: TGTGCCAGCTCACAGAGAAGAACAGGCTACGAGCAGTACTTC; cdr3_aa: CASSQRRTGYEQYF
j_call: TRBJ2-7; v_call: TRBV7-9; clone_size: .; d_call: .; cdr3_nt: TGTGCCAGCAGCCCCGCCCGTCTCCAGTACGAGCAGTACTTC; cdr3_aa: CASSPARLQYEQYF
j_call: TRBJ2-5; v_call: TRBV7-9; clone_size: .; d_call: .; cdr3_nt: TGTGCCAGCAGCTTATCTCAGACCCAGTACTTC; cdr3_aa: CASSLSQTQYF
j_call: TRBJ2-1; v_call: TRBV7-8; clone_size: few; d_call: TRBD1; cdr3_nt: TGTGCCAGCAGCCCACAGGGGTTTGTCAATGAGCAGTTCTTC; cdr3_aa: CASSPQGFVNEQFF
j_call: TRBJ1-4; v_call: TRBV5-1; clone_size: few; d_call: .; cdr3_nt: TGCGCCAGCAGCCCGGGCGGGCCAACTAATGAAAAACTGTTTTTT; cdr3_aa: CASSPGGPTNEKLFF